This TCR beta chain is drawn from a study of cytotoxic CD8 clonotypes in ibrutinib-treated CLL. Whole-study context: After a median of 68 months, roughly 15 patients stayed remitted and some 12 progressed; responses had been partial in some 25 and complete in 2.

General observations from the study: Public clonotypes were seen rarely and were contracted or stable on treatment.

This clone has a single count. Its antigen is not identified. The ends lost 2 bases at V and 5 bases at J; junction bases unmatched: 6. Germline V CDR1 and CDR2: SGHNT, YYREEE (reference sequence). This CDR3 has 14 residues. The planned depth of sequencing spanned 1 in 200,000 to 1 in 1 million T cells. Here immunoSEQ multiplex PCR was the method, and the copy in TCRdb shows in-frame clones only, minus some. The repertoire holds about 140,000 clones, with under 95% as singletons. The sequence was obtained from a human donor with chronic lymphocytic leukemia. J is TRBJ2-7 and V is TRBV5-4, with TRBD2 identical over 8 bases. The sample in question was PBMCs, obtained after 12 months of ibrutinib treatment. This chain's CDR3 is CASSFPAGDHEQYF. As DNA, the CDR3 is TGTGCCAGCAGCTTTCCAGCGGGAGACCACGAGCAGTACTTC. The variable domain in full, completed from reference TRBV5-4 and TRBJ2-7, reads ETGVTQSPTHLIKTRGQQVTLRCSSQSGHNTVSWYQQALGQGPQFIFQYYREEENGRGNFPPRFSGLQFPNYSSELNVNALELDDSALYLCASSFPAGDHEQYFGPGTRLTVT.